A selection of T cell receptor beta chains follows, all from one sample in a study of identical twins. TCRdb reanalysed the 5' RACE reads using MiXCR and keeps one entry per CDR3 protein. The sample has 600,000 to 800,000 distinct CDR3 sequences; 21% are singletons. These data were also reused for a study on T cells expressing NK-cell markers.

The specimen sequenced was PBMCs. The receptors here all came from a woman younger than 30 in good health. CDR3s include the opening cysteine and the closing phenylalanine or tryptophan. The order of the fields is clone size, J gene, V gene, D gene, CDR3 protein, CDR3 DNA. D genes are given only for firm matches. Part of the rows lack a size; the others show once, few, many or a class for expanded clones.

>NA|TRBJ2-5|TRBV20-1|NA
CSAPVGVKETQYF
TGCAGTGCCCCGGTTGGGGTAAAAGAGACCCAGTACTTC
>few|TRBJ1-1|TRBV12-5|NA
CASGLNIRENTEAFF
TGTGCTAGTGGTTTGAATATCAGGGAGAACACTGAAGCTTTCTTT
>NA|TRBJ2-7|TRBV28|NA
CASRGGTGTYEQYF
TGTGCCAGCAGGGGAGGGACAGGTACCTACGAGCAGTACTTC
>NA|TRBJ2-3|TRBV19|NA
CASSSRRLGADTQYF
TGTGCCAGTAGTTCGAGACGCCTCGGGGCAGATACGCAGTATTTT
>NA|TRBJ2-3|TRBV12-2|NA
CASRYKAPTDTQYF
TGTGCAAGTCGCTACAAGGCGCCAACAGATACGCAGTATTTT
>NA|TRBJ2-1|TRBV6-1|TRBD2
CASSERTGAGGRNEQFF
TGTGCCAGCAGTGAAAGGACGGGCGCGGGGGGGCGTAATGAGCAGTTCTTC
>many|TRBJ2-1|TRBV20-1|TRBD2
CSATITSGVGPQQFF
TGCAGTGCGACAATTACTAGCGGGGTAGGTCCCCAGCAGTTCTTC
>many|TRBJ2-5|TRBV5-5|TRBD2
CASSWGGGQETQYF
TGTGCCAGCAGCTGGGGCGGGGGCCAAGAGACCCAGTACTTC
>NA|TRBJ2-1|TRBV6-4|TRBD2
CASSDGTSGRVNEQFF
TGTGCCAGCAGTGACGGCACTAGCGGGAGAGTCAATGAGCAGTTCTTC
>few|TRBJ1-2|TRBV29-1|TRBD1
CSFGDSNYGYTF
TGCAGTTTTGGGGACAGTAACTATGGCTACACCTTC
>many|TRBJ2-5|TRBV12-3/TRBV12-4|NA
CASSSTQGSETQYF
TGTGCCAGCAGTTCCACACAGGGATCCGAGACCCAGTACTTC
>many|TRBJ2-7|TRBV25-1|NA
CASTPAGTSYEQYF
TGTGCCAGCACCCCCGCCGGGACCTCCTACGAGCAGTACTTC
>NA|TRBJ2-1|TRBV6-1|NA
CASRATRPNEQFF
TGTGCCAGCAGGGCGACTAGACCCAATGAGCAGTTCTTC
>NA|TRBJ1-2|TRBV6-5|NA
CASSYSRAGSYGYTF
TGTGCCAGCAGTTACTCACGAGCAGGCAGCTATGGCTACACCTTC
>NA|TRBJ2-7|TRBV20-1|NA
CSASRAFDYEQYF
TGCAGTGCTAGTCGCGCGTTCGACTACGAGCAGTACTTC
>few|TRBJ2-1|TRBV11-2|TRBD2
CASSLASGTSHEQFF
TGTGCCAGCAGCTTAGCTTCCGGGACTAGCCATGAGCAGTTCTTC
>NA|TRBJ1-6|TRBV27|TRBD1
CASSPRDSDNSPLHF
TGTGCCAGCAGTCCGCGGGACAGCGATAATTCACCCCTCCACTTT
>NA|TRBJ1-5|TRBV12-3/TRBV12-4|NA
CASSWGGTNQPQHF
TGTGCCAGCAGTTGGGGGGGAACCAATCAGCCCCAGCATTTT
>NA|TRBJ2-7|TRBV5-1|NA
CASTPKLTGHQIYEQYF
TGCGCCAGCACCCCAAAGCTAACGGGACACCAGATCTACGAGCAGTACTTC
>few|TRBJ1-5|TRBV12-3/TRBV12-4|NA
CASSLTRTGAQHF
TGTGCCAGCAGCCTGACTCGCACGGGGGCCCAGCATTTT
>NA|TRBJ2-2|TRBV18|NA
CASSADVRELFF
TGTGCCAGCTCCGCCGACGTCCGGGAGCTGTTTTTT
>few|TRBJ1-1|TRBV6-5|NA
CASSYSGGSDTEAFF
TGTGCCAGCAGTTACTCTGGGGGCTCGGACACTGAAGCTTTCTTT
>NA|TRBJ1-2|TRBV30|NA
CAWSTSSYGYTF
TGTGCCTGGAGTACCTCTAGCTATGGCTACACCTTC
>NA|TRBJ2-1|TRBV29-1|NA
CSVTPDYPSYNEQFF
TGCAGCGTCACCCCCGACTACCCCTCCTACAATGAGCAGTTCTTC
>few|TRBJ1-1|TRBV7-9|NA
CAGGPSAWLTEAFF
TGTGCCGGGGGTCCATCCGCTTGGCTCACTGAAGCTTTCTTT
>NA|TRBJ2-1|TRBV7-3|TRBD1
CASSADRGRDSYNEQFF
TGTGCCAGCAGCGCCGACAGGGGCCGCGACTCCTACAATGAGCAGTTCTTC
>NA|TRBJ1-1|TRBV29-1|NA
CSVRRRNTEAFF
TGCAGCGTTCGAAGGCGGAACACTGAAGCTTTCTTT
>many|TRBJ1-1|TRBV5-6|TRBD1
CASSFSSGGTEAFF
TGTGCCAGCAGCTTTTCATCAGGGGGAACTGAAGCTTTCTTT
>NA|TRBJ2-7|TRBV3-1|NA
CASSQADREDEQYF
TGTGCCAGCAGCCAAGCAGACAGGGAGGACGAGCAGTACTTC
>many|TRBJ2-2|TRBV12-3/TRBV12-4|TRBD2
CASSLVAGRPGELFF
TGTGCCAGCAGTTTGGTAGCGGGGAGACCCGGGGAGCTGTTTTTT
>few|TRBJ2-7|TRBV29-1|TRBD2
CSALGRATYEQYF
TGCAGCGCCCTAGGGAGGGCCACCTACGAGCAGTACTTC
>many|TRBJ2-2|TRBV6-1|TRBD2
CASGTSGEFTGELFF
TGTGCCAGCGGGACTAGCGGGGAGTTCACCGGGGAGCTGTTTTTT
>few|TRBJ2-7|TRBV20-1|TRBD1
CSAPDRGPSYEQYF
TGCAGTGCCCCTGACAGGGGTCCATCCTACGAGCAGTACTTC
>few|TRBJ1-4|TRBV12-3/TRBV12-4|TRBD1
CASSRAAGTGRKLFF
TGTGCCAGCAGCCGTGCCGCCGGGACAGGGAGAAAACTGTTTTTT
>NA|TRBJ2-1|TRBV5-1|TRBD1
CASSDRDSKSKFF
TGCGCCAGCAGCGATAGGGACAGTAAGAGCAAGTTCTTC
>few|TRBJ2-3|TRBV5-1|NA
CASSEAGHFTDTQYF
TGCGCCAGCAGTGAAGCGGGACACTTCACAGATACGCAGTATTTT
>many|TRBJ2-3|TRBV12-3/TRBV12-4|NA
CASRLTHGTQYF
TGTGCCAGCAGACTGACTCATGGTACGCAGTATTTT
>NA|TRBJ2-7|TRBV19|NA
CASIRVYEQYF
TGTGCCAGTATCCGGGTCTACGAGCAGTACTTC
>many|TRBJ1-1|TRBV20-1|TRBD1
CSVNRGQTEAFF
TGCAGTGTCAACAGGGGGCAGACTGAAGCTTTCTTT
>few|TRBJ2-2|TRBV12-3/TRBV12-4|TRBD2
CASSGLAGGRELFF
TGTGCCAGCAGCGGACTAGCGGGGGGTCGGGAGCTGTTTTTT
>few|TRBJ2-7|TRBV6-5|TRBD1
CASSWDRGSYEQYF
TGTGCCAGCAGTTGGGACAGGGGCTCCTACGAGCAGTACTTC
>few|TRBJ1-2|TRBV12-3/TRBV12-4|NA
CASSAQIGFYGYTF
TGTGCCAGCAGTGCACAGATAGGCTTCTATGGCTACACCTTC
>many|TRBJ2-7|TRBV12-3/TRBV12-4|NA
CASRATSGSYEQYF
TGTGCCAGCAGGGCTACTTCAGGGTCCTACGAGCAGTACTTC
>many|TRBJ2-1|TRBV6-2/TRBV6-3|NA
CASTPWGLRGNEQFF
TGTGCCAGCACCCCCTGGGGACTCCGTGGGAATGAGCAGTTCTTC
>NA|TRBJ2-2|TRBV12-3/TRBV12-4|NA
CASSLSQGRAGELFF
TGTGCCAGCAGTTTGTCACAGGGGAGGGCCGGGGAGCTGTTTTTT
>NA|TRBJ2-3|TRBV4-3|NA
CASSQDRAPSTDTQYF
TGCGCCAGCAGCCAAGATCGGGCCCCTAGCACAGATACGCAGTATTTT
>many|TRBJ2-7|TRBV27|NA
CASSLSISYEQYF
TGTGCCAGCAGCTTAAGCATCTCCTACGAGCAGTACTTC
>NA|TRBJ1-4|TRBV9|TRBD1
CASSADRGSNEKLFF
TGTGCCAGCAGCGCGGACAGGGGATCTAATGAAAAACTGTTTTTT
>NA|TRBJ2-7|TRBV6-6|NA
CASSHSNYEQYF
TGTGCCAGCAGTCACAGCAACTACGAGCAGTACTTC
>few|TRBJ2-5|TRBV18|NA
CASSPMTRETQYF
TGTGCCAGCTCACCGATGACAAGAGAGACCCAGTACTTC
>few|TRBJ2-7|TRBV29-1|TRBD1
CSVVSDRGREQYF
TGCAGCGTTGTAAGTGACAGGGGAAGAGAGCAGTACTTC
>NA|TRBJ2-7|TRBV20-1|NA
CSARRSLYEQYF
TGCAGTGCTCGTAGAAGTCTCTACGAGCAGTACTTC
>few|TRBJ1-4|TRBV29-1|NA
CSVEKEKLFF
TGCAGCGTTGAAAAAGAAAAACTGTTTTTT
>once|TRBJ1-5|TRBV5-8|TRBD1
CASSPLTGAYQPQHF
TGTGCCAGCAGCCCCCTGACAGGGGCCTATCAGCCCCAGCATTTT